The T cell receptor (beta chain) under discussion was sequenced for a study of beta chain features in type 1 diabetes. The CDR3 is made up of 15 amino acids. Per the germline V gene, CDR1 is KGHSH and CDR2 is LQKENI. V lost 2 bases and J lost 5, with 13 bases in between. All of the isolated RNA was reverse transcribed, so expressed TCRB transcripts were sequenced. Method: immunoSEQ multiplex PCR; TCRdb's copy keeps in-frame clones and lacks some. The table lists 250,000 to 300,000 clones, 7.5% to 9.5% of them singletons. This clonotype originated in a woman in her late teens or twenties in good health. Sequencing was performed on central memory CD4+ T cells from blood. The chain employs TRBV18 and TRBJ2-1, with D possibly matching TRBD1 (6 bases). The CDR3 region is CASSPSRGMDNEQFF. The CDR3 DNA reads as TGTGCCAGCTCACCATCCAGGGGAATGGACAATGAGCAGTTCTTC.